This is a list of T cell receptor beta chains from one sample in a study of blood T cells in healthy people across ages. TCRdb reprocessed the 5' RACE reads with MiXCR, giving one entry per CDR3 protein. The sample gives 780,000 or so distinct CDR3 sequences, less than 70% of which show up once; about 42% is in the top ten. Sequenced material: blood. These receptors came from a man older than 75 in good health. CDR3s include the opening cysteine and the closing phenylalanine or tryptophan. The D gene is left open where the match is weak. Rows give clone size only sometimes, using once, few, many, or a class for an expanded clone.

d_gene	abundance	v_gene	j_gene	len	CDR3nt	CDR3aa
TRBD2	-	TRBV5-1	TRBJ2-3	17	TGCGCCAGCAGCTTGGGGGGGACTAGCGGGACCCGGTGGGACGCGTATTTT	CASSLGGTSGTRWDAYF
-	few	TRBV10-2	TRBJ2-7	15	TGCGCCAGCAGTGAGTCCCTCCCCTGGGTCTACGAGCAGTACTTC	CASSESLPWVYEQYF
TRBD1	few	TRBV6-6	TRBJ2-7	13	TGTGCCAGCAGTCAGGACAGGGCAGACGAGCAGTACTTC	CASSQDRADEQYF
TRBD1	few	TRBV5-5	TRBJ2-3	14	TGTGCCAGCAGTTCACAGGGGACCCACAGATACGCGTATTTT	CASSSQGTHRYAYF
TRBD2	-	TRBV9	TRBJ2-7	13	TGTGCCAGCAGCGGGGGGGGTGACTACGAGCAGTACTTC	CASSGGGDYEQYF
TRBD2	-	TRBV7-3	TRBJ2-1	16	TGTGCCAGCAGCTTAGAACCGGGACTAGCAGTAGGGGAGCAGTTCTTC	CASSLEPGLAVGEQFF
-	-	TRBV7-9	TRBJ1-2	14	TGTGCCAGCAACTTAGCAGGGGTCTCCTATGGCTACACCTTC	CASNLAGVSYGYTF
TRBD2	-	TRBV18	TRBJ2-1	16	TGTGCCAGCAAGCCCGGCGCTAGCGGACCCTACAATGAGCAGTTCTTC	CASKPGASGPYNEQFF
-	-	TRBV7-8	TRBJ2-3	13	TGTGCCAGCAGCGGAATGAGCACAGATACGCAGTATTTT	CASSGMSTDTQYF
TRBD1	few	TRBV27	TRBJ1-1	15	TGTGCCAGCAGTCCCTGGACAGGGGGCTTAAAAGAAGCTTTCTTT	CASSPWTGGLKEAFF
-	-	TRBV10-3	TRBJ2-1	14	TGTGCCACCTCCGGGGGTGCCTCCTACAATGAGCAGTTCTTC	CATSGGASYNEQFF
-	-	TRBV28	TRBJ1-4	15	TGTGCCAGCAGACCCTATGGGCAGGGAGAGCGACAACTGTTTTTT	CASRPYGQGERQLFF
TRBD1	-	TRBV6-5	TRBJ1-5	16	TGTGCCAGCAGTTACCCGACAGGGTCTGGCAATCAGCCCCAGCATTTT	CASSYPTGSGNQPQHF
-	-	TRBV10-2	TRBJ2-7	11	TGCGCCAGCAGTGAGTTCGCCGAGCAGTACTTC	CASSEFAEQYF
TRBD1	-	TRBV3-1	TRBJ2-7	14	TGTGCCAGCAGCCAAGGGACAGGGAACCACGAGCAGTACTTC	CASSQGTGNHEQYF
-	-	TRBV15	TRBJ2-3	15	TGTGCCACCAGCTTAGCGGAAATGCCTCCAGATACGCAGTATTTT	CATSLAEMPPDTQYF
-	many	TRBV29-1	TRBJ2-5	14	TGCAGCGTCCCTTCCCAGGGAGGATGGGAGACCCAGTACTTC	CSVPSQGGWETQYF
TRBD2	-	TRBV7-8	TRBJ2-7	16	TGTGCCAGCAGCCCTCTGGGCGCTAGCGGGGCCTACGAGCAGTACTTC	CASSPLGASGAYEQYF
-	few	TRBV11-2	TRBJ1-1	15	TGTGCCAGCAGCTCCATCCAGGGAGGAGGAACTGAAGCTTTCTTT	CASSSIQGGGTEAFF
-	-	TRBV20-1	TRBJ1-1	14	TGCAGTGCTAGTGCAAATTCGGAGAACACTGAAGCTTTCTTT	CSASANSENTEAFF
TRBD2	-	TRBV20-1	TRBJ2-6	16	TGCAGTGCTAGAGGCAGCGGGGTCTCTGGGGCCAACGTCCTGACTTTC	CSARGSGVSGANVLTF
-	-	TRBV24-1	TRBJ2-1	12	TGTGCCACCAGTGATGTGCCCCATGAGCAGTTCTTC	CATSDVPHEQFF
TRBD1	-	TRBV20-1	TRBJ1-2	15	TGCAGTGCTAGAAACAGTCGAGGGGGCGACTATGGCCACACCTTC	CSARNSRGGDYGHTF
-	-	TRBV3-1	TRBJ2-1	18	TGTGCCAGCAGCCAAGATGGGCAGGGTTCGTGGTGGGTCGATGAGCAGTTCTTC	CASSQDGQGSWWVDEQFF
-	-	TRBV6-6	TRBJ1-3	15	TGTGCCAGCAGCCCCGGGACGGGTCGGGGAAACACCATATATTTT	CASSPGTGRGNTIYF
TRBD1	-	TRBV5-1	TRBJ1-1	14	TGCGCCAGCAGTTCCGCGACAGGGATTACTGAAGCTTTCTTT	CASSSATGITEAFF
-	once	TRBV27	TRBJ1-1	15	TGTGCCAGCAGTTCCCCGGAGCGTGCGGCCACTGAAGCTTTCTTT	CASSSPERAATEAFF
-	-	TRBV9	TRBJ2-3	15	TGTGCCAGCAGCGTAGGGACGTCTAGCACAGATACGCAGTATTTT	CASSVGTSSTDTQYF
-	-	TRBV20-1	TRBJ2-4	13	TGCAGTGCCCCAACGCGGGCGGGAAACATTCAGTACTTC	CSAPTRAGNIQYF
-	-	TRBV3-1	TRBJ2-1	15	TGTGCCAGCAGCCGGGACTTAGGCAGCTACAATGAGCAGTTCTTC	CASSRDLGSYNEQFF
TRBD1	few	TRBV5-1	TRBJ2-5	14	TGCGCCAGCAGCTTCTCGGGACAGGGGGAGACCCAGTACTTC	CASSFSGQGETQYF
-	-	TRBV7-9	TRBJ1-6	15	TGTGCCAGCAGCCCGAGTGGGGCGATATACTCACCCCTCCACTTT	CASSPSGAIYSPLHF
-	few	TRBV20-1	TRBJ2-7	12	TGCAGTGCAGCCGGGTCCCTCTACGAGCAGTACTTC	CSAAGSLYEQYF
-	few	TRBV12-3/TRBV12-4	TRBJ2-5	13	TGTGCCAGCAGTTTAAACAGGGCCGAGACCCAGTACTTC	CASSLNRAETQYF
-	few	TRBV29-1	TRBJ2-7	13	TGCAGCGTTTCTCCTCTCCTCTACAATGAGCAGTACTTC	CSVSPLLYNEQYF
TRBD1	-	TRBV29-1	TRBJ2-7	13	TGCAGCGTTACAGGGGGCGAAGTCTACGAGCAGCACTTC	CSVTGGEVYEQHF
-	-	TRBV3-1	TRBJ2-5	15	TGTGCCAGCAGCCTTCCCCCGGACCTAGGGGAGACCCAGTACTTC	CASSLPPDLGETQYF
TRBD1	-	TRBV7-9	TRBJ2-1	16	TGTGCCAGCAGCCCACAGGGGACACTCACAATCGGGGAGCAGTTCTTC	CASSPQGTLTIGEQFF
-	few	TRBV7-8	TRBJ2-1	16	TGTGCCAGCAGCTTAGCTGCACGAAGGGCCTACAATGAGCAGTTCTTC	CASSLAARRAYNEQFF
-	few	TRBV6-1	TRBJ1-2	17	TGTGCCAGCAGTGAAGTTGAGACGCAGGACTCTAACTATGGCTACACCTTC	CASSEVETQDSNYGYTF
-	-	TRBV27	TRBJ1-4	15	TGTGCCAGCAGTCATCGGGGGGCAACTAATGAAAAACTGTTTTTT	CASSHRGATNEKLFF
TRBD2	-	TRBV12-5	TRBJ2-5	15	TGTGCTAGTGCCACGGACCTAGCGGGAGGAGAGACCCAGTACTTC	CASATDLAGGETQYF
TRBD2	-	TRBV20-1	TRBJ2-3	15	TGCAGTGCTTTGTGCCCAGCGGGGATCACAGATACGCAGTATTTT	CSALCPAGITDTQYF
-	-	TRBV4-1	TRBJ1-5	17	TGCGCCAGCAGCCAAGGGATATCCGGGGGCCTACATCAGCCCCAGCATTTT	CASSQGISGGLHQPQHF
-	-	TRBV15	TRBJ2-1	16	TGTGCCACCAGCACCTCGTGGGTACCCGGGCAGGATGAGCAGTTCTTC	CATSTSWVPGQDEQFF
-	-	TRBV9	TRBJ2-3	14	TGTGCCAGCAGCCAGGGGCAGGGGAAGAGATACGCGTATTTT	CASSQGQGKRYAYF
-	-	TRBV14	TRBJ2-5	14	TGTGCCAGCAGCCAAGAGCCGACCGAAGAGACCCAGTACTTC	CASSQEPTEETQYF
TRBD2	few	TRBV3-1	TRBJ2-3	16	TGTGCCAGCAGCCGCTATCTAGCGGATTTCACAGATACGCAGTATTTT	CASSRYLADFTDTQYF
TRBD2	-	TRBV3-1	TRBJ2-7	15	TGTGCCAGCAGCCCCCTCCTAGCGGGAGGTTGGGGGCAGTACTTC	CASSPLLAGGWGQYF
TRBD2	-	TRBV7-9	TRBJ2-1	15	TGTGCCAGCAGCTTAGCTAGCGGGAGGAGGAATGAGCAGTTCTTC	CASSLASGRRNEQFF
-	-	TRBV4-1	TRBJ2-3	15	TGCGCCAGCAGCCGGGGACCCGTAGAGGTAGATACGCAGTATTTT	CASSRGPVEVDTQYF
-	few	TRBV2	TRBJ1-2	12	TGTGCCAGCAGTGCAGGGAGGGATGGCTACACCTTC	CASSAGRDGYTF
TRBD2	many	TRBV7-2	TRBJ2-7	15	TGTGCCAGCAGCCTAGAGACTAGCGGGAGCACCGAGCAGTACTTC	CASSLETSGSTEQYF